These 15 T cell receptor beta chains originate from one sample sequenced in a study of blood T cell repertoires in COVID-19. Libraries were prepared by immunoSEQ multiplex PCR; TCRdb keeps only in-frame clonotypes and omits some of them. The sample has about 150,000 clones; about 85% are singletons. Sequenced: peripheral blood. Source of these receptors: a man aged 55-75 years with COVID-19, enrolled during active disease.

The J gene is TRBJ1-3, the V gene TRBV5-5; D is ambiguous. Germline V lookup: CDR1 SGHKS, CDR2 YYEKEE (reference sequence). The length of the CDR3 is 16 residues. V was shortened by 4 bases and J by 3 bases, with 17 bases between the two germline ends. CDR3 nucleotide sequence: TGTGCCAGCAGCCCCGGCGGGGTCTGGAATGGAAACACCATATATTTT. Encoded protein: CASSPGGVWNGNTIYF.

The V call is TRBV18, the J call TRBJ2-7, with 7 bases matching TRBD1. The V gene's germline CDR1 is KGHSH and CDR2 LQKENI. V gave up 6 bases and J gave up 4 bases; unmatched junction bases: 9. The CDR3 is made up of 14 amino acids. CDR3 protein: CASSSGTATYEQYF. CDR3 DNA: TGTGCCAGCTCGTCCGGGACAGCTACGTACGAGCAGTACTTC.

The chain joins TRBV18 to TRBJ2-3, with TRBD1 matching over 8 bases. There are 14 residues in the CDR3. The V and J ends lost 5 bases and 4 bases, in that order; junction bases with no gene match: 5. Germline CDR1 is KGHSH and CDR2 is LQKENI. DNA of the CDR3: TGTGCCAGCTCATTCGACAGGGGTGCAGATACGCAGTATTTT. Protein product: CASSFDRGADTQYF.

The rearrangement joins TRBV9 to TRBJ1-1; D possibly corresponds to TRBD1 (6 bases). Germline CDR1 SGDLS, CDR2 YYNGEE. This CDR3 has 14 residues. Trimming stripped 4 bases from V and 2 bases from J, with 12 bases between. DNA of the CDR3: TGTGCCAGCAGCTATCAGGGACAAAACACTGAAGCTTTCTTT. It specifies CASSYQGQNTEAFF.

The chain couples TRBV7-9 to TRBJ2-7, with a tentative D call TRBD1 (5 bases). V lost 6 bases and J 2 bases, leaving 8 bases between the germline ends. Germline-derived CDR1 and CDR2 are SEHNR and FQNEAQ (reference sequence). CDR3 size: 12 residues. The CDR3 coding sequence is TGTGCCAGCAGACAGGAAACCTACGAGCAGTACTTC. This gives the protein CASRQETYEQYF.

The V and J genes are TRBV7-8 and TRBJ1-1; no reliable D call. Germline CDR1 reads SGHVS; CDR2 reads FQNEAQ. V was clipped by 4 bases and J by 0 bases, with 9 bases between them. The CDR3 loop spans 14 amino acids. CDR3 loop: CASSYRELNTEAFF. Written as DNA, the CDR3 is TGTGCCAGCAGCTACCGGGAGTTGAACACTGAAGCTTTCTTT.

The CDR3 nucleotides are TGCGCCAGCAGCTTTAACAGGGGAGGGAACACTGAAGCTTTCTTT. Translation: CASSFNRGGNTEAFF. This chain uses TRBV5-1 with TRBJ1-1; TRBD1 matches 7 bases. CDR1 and CDR2 from the germline V gene are SGHRS and YFSETQ. J lost 1 base, V lost 2 bases, and 5 bases had no gene match. This CDR3 is built from 15 residues. Based on the CDR3 plus reference TRBV5-1 and TRBJ1-1, the full variable domain is KAGVTQTPRYLIKTRGQQVTLSCSPISGHRSVSWYQQTPGQGLQFLFEYFSETQRNKGNFPGRFSGRQFSNSRSEMNVSTLELGDSALYLCASSFNRGGNTEAFFGQGTRLTVV.

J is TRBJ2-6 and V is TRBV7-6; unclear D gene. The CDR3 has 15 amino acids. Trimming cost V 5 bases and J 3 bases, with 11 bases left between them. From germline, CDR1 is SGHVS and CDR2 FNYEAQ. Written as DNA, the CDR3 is TGTGCCAGCAGCCCCCCCTATCGTGGGGCCAACGTCCTGACTTTC. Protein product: CASSPPYRGANVLTF.

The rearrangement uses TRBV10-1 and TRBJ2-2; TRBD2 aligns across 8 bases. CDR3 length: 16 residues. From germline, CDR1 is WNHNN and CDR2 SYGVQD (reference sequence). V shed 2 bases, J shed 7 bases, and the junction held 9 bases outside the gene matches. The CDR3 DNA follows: TGCGCCAGCAGTGAGGGCCGGGAGGGAAGGGACGGGGAGCTGTTTTTT. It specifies CASSEGREGRDGELFF.

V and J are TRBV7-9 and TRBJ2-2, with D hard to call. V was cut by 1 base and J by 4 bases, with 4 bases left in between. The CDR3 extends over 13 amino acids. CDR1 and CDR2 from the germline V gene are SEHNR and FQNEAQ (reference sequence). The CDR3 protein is CASSLVSTGELFF. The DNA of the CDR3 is TGTGCCAGCAGCTTAGTCTCCACCGGGGAGCTGTTTTTT.

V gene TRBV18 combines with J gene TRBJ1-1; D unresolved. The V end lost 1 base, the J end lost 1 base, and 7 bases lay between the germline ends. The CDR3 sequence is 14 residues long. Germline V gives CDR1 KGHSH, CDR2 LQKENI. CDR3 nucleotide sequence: TGTGCCAGCTCACCACTGGCGGCGAACACTGAAGCTTTCTTT. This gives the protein CASSPLAANTEAFF. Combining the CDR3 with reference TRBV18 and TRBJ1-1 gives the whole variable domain NAGVMQNPRHLVRRRGQEARLRCSPMKGHSHVYWYRQLPEEGLKFMVYLQKENIIDESGMPKERFSAEFPKEGPSILRIQQVVRGDSAAYFCASSPLAANTEAFFGQGTRLTVV.

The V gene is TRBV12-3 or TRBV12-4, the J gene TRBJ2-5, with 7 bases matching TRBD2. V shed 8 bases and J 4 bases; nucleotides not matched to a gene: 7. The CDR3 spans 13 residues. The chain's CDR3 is CASDGGTAETQYF. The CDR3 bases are TGTGCCAGCGACGGGGGGACGGCAGAGACCCAGTACTTC.

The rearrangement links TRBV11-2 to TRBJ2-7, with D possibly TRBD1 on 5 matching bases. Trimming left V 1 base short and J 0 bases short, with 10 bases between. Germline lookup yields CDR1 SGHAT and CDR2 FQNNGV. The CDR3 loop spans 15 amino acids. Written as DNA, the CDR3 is TGTGCCAGCAGCTTAGGGCTGGACACCTCCTACGAGCAGTACTTC. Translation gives CASSLGLDTSYEQYF.

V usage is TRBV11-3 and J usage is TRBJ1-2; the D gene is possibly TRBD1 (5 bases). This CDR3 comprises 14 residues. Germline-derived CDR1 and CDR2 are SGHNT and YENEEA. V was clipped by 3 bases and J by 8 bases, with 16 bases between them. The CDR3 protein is CASSLEGQVVGYTF. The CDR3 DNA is TGTGCCAGCAGCTTGGAGGGGCAGGTAGTCGGCTACACCTTC.

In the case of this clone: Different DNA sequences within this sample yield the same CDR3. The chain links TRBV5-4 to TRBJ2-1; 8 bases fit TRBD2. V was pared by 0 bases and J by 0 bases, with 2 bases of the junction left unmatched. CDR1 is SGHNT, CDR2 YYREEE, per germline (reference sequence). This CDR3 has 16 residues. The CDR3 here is CASSLGGGSSYNEQFF. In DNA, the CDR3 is TGTGCCAGCAGCTTGGGCGGGGGGAGCTCCTACAATGAGCAGTTCTTC. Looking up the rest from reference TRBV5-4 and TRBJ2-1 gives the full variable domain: ETGVTQSPTHLIKTRGQQVTLRCSSQSGHNTVSWYQQALGQGPQFIFQYYREEENGRGNFPPRFSGLQFPNYSSELNVNALELDDSALYLCASSLGGGSSYNEQFFGPGTRLTVL.